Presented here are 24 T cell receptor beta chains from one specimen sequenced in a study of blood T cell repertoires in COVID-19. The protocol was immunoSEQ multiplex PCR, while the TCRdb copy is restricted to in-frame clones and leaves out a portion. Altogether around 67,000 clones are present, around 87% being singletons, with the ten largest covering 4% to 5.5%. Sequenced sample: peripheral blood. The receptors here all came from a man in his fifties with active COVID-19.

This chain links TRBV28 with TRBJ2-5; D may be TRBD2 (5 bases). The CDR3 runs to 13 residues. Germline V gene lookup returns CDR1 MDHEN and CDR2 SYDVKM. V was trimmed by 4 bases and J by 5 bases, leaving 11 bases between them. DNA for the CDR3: TGTGCCAGCAGTTACTCCCGAGGGGAGACCCAGTACTTC. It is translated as CASSYSRGETQYF. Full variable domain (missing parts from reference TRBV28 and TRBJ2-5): DVKVTQSSRYLVKRTGEKVFLECVQDMDHENMFWYRQDPGLGLRLIYFSYDVKMKEKGDIPEGYSVSREKKERFSLILESASTNQTSMYLCASSYSRGETQYFGPGTRLLVL.

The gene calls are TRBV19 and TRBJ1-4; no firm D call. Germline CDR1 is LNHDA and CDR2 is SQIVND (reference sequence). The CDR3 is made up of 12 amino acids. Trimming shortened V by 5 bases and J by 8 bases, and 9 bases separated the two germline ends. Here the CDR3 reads CASSAAREKLFF. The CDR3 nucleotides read TGTGCCAGTAGTGCCGCCCGGGAAAAACTGTTTTTT.

The DNA for the CDR3 is TGCGCCAGCACGAGGTCGGGAGAGACCCAGTACTTC. Residues: CASTRSGETQYF. The rearrangement uses TRBV5-1 and TRBJ2-5; D unresolved. The CDR3 extends over 12 amino acids. CDR1 SGHRS and CDR2 YFSETQ come from the germline V gene. Between the trimmed V and J ends, which lost 6 bases and 4 bases, there was a span of 10 bases.

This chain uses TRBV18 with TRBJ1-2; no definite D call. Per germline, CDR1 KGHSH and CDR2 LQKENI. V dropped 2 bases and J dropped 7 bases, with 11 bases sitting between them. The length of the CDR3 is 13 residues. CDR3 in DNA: TGTGCCAGCTCACCAATTAAGGAGGCTGGCTACACCTTC. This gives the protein CASSPIKEAGYTF.

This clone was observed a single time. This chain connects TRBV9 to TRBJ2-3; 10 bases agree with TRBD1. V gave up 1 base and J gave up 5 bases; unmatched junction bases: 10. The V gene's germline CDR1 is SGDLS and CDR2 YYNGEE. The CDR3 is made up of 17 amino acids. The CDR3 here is CASSVSPPGQGGDTQYF. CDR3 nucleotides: TGTGCCAGCAGCGTAAGCCCACCTGGACAGGGGGGAGATACGCAGTATTTT.

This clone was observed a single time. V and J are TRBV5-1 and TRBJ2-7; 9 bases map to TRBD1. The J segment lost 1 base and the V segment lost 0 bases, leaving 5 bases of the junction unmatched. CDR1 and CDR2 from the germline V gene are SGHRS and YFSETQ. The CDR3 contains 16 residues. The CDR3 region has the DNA TGCGCCAGCAGCTTGGAGGGGACAGGGACTTCCTACGAGCAGTACTTC. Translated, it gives CASSLEGTGTSYEQYF.

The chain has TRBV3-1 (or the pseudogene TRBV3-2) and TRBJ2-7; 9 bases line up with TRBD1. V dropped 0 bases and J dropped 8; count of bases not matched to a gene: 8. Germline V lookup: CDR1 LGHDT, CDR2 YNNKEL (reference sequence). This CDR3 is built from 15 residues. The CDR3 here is CASSQETGGADKQYF. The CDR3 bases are TGTGCCAGCAGCCAAGAAACAGGGGGCGCCGATAAGCAGTACTTC.

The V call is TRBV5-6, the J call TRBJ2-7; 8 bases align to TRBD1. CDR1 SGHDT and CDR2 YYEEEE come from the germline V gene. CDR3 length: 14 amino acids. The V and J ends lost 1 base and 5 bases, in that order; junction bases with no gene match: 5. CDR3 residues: CASSLRQGAHEQYF. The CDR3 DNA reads TGTGCCAGCAGCTTGAGGCAGGGGGCCCACGAGCAGTACTTC.

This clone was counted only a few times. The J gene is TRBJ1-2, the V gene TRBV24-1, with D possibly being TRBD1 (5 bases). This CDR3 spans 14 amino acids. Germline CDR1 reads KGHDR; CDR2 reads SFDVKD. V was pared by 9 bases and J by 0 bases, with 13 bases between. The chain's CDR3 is CATQDSVSNYGYTF. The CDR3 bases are TGTGCCACCCAAGACAGCGTCTCTAACTATGGCTACACCTTC.

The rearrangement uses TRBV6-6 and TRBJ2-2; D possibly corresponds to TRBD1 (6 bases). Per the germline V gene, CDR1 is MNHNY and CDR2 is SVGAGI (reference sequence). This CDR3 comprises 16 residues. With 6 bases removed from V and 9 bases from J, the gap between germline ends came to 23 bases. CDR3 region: CASRQTGTLGERELFF. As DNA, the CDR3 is TGTGCCAGCAGACAAACCGGGACACTAGGCGAGCGGGAGCTGTTTTTT.

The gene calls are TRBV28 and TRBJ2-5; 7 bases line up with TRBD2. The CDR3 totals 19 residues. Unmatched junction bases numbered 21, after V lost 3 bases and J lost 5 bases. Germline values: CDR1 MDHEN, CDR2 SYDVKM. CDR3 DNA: TGTGCCAGCAGTTTTCTTAGGGTTAAGACGGGAGGTCGGTGGGAGACCCAGTACTTC. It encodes CASSFLRVKTGGRWETQYF. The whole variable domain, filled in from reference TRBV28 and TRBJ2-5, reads DVKVTQSSRYLVKRTGEKVFLECVQDMDHENMFWYRQDPGLGLRLIYFSYDVKMKEKGDIPEGYSVSREKKERFSLILESASTNQTSMYLCASSFLRVKTGGRWETQYFGPGTRLLVL.

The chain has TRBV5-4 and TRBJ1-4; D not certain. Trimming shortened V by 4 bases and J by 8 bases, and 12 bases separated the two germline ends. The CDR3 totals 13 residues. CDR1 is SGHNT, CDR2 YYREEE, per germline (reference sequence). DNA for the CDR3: TGTGCCAGCAGCCGGGCGGGAGTAGAAAAACTGTTTTTT. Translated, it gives CASSRAGVEKLFF.

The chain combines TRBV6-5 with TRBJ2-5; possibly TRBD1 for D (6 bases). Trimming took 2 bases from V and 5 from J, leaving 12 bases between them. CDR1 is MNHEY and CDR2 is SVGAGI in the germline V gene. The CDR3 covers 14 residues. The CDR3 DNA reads TGTGCCAGCAGTTACGCACAGGGCCCGGAGACCCAGTACTTC. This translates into CASSYAQGPETQYF.

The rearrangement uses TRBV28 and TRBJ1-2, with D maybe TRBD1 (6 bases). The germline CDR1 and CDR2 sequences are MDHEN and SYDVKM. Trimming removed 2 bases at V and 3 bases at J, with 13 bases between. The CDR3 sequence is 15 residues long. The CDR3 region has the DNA TGTGCCAGCAGTTTAAAAAGGGGGAGGGACTATGGCTACACCTTC. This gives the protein CASSLKRGRDYGYTF.

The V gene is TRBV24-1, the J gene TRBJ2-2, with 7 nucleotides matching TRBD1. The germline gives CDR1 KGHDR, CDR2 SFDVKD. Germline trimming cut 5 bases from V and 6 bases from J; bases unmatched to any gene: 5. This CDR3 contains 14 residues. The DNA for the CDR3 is TGTGCCACCAGTGTATCAGGGGGTCCCGGGGAGCTGTTTTTT. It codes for CATSVSGGPGELFF.

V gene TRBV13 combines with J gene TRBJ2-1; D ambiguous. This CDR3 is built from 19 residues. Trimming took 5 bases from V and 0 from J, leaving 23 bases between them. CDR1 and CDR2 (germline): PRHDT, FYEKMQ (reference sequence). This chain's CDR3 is CASSPPLGGRRSSYNEQFF. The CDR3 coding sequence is TGTGCCAGCAGCCCCCCCCTGGGTGGGCGCAGAAGCTCCTACAATGAGCAGTTCTTC.

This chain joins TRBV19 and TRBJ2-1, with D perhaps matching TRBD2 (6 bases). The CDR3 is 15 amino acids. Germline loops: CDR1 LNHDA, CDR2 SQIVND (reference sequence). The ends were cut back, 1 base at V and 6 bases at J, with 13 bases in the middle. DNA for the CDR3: TGTGCCAGTAGTATAGTACTTAGCGGAGGCAATGAGCAGTTCTTC. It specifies CASSIVLSGGNEQFF.

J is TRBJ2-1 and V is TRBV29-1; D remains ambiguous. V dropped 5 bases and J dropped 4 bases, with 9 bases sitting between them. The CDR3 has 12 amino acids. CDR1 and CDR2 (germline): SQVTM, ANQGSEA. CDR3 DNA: TGCAGCGTTTTCCTAGGTTACAATGAGCAGTTCTTC. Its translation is CSVFLGYNEQFF.

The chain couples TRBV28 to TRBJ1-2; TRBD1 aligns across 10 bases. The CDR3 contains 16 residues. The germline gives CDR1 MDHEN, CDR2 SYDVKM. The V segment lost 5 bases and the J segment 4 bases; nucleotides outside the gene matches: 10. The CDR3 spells CASSPGGTGATYGYTF. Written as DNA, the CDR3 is TGTGCCAGCAGTCCTGGAGGGACAGGGGCCACCTATGGCTACACCTTC.

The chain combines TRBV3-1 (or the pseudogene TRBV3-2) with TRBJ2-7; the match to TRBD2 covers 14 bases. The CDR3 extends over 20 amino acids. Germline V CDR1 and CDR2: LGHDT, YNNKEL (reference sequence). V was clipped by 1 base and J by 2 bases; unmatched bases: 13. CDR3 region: CASSQVGLLGTSGSTYEQYF. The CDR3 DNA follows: TGTGCCAGCAGCCAAGTAGGTCTTCTGGGGACTAGCGGGAGCACCTACGAGCAGTACTTC.

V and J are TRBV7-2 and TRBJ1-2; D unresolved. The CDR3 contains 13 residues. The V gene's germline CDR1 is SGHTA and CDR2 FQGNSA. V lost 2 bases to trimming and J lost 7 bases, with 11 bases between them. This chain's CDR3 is CASSLPSFFGYTF. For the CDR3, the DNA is TGTGCCAGCAGCTTACCCAGTTTTTTTGGCTACACCTTC.

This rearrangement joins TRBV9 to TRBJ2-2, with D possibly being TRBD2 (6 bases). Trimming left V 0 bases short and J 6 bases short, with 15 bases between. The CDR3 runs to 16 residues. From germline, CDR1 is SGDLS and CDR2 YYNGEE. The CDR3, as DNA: TGTGCCAGCAGCGTAGGAGGGGCGGGGTGGTCCGGGGAGCTGTTTTTT. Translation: CASSVGGAGWSGELFF.

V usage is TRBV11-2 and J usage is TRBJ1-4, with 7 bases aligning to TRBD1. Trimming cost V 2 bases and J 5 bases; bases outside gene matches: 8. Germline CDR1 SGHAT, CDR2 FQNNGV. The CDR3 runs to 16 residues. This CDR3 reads CASSLTRGGSNEKLFF. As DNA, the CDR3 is TGTGCCAGCAGCTTAACACGAGGGGGCTCAAATGAAAAACTGTTTTTT. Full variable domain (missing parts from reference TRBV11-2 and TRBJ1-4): EAGVAQSPRYKIIEKRQSVAFWCNPISGHATLYWYQQILGQGPKLLIQFQNNGVVDDSQLPKDRFSAERLKGVDSTLKIQPAKLEDSAVYLCASSLTRGGSNEKLFFGSGTQLSVL.

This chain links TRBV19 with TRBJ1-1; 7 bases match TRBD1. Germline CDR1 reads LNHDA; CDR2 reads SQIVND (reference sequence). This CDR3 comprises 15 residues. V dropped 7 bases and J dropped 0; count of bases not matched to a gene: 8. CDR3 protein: CASTRGQLMNTEAFF. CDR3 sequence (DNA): TGTGCCAGTACGAGGGGACAGCTAATGAACACTGAAGCTTTCTTT. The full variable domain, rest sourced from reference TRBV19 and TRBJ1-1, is DGGITQSPKYLFRKEGQNVTLSCEQNLNHDAMYWYRQDPGQGLRLIYYSQIVNDFQKGDIAEGYSVSREKKESFPLTVTSAQKNPTAFYLCASTRGQLMNTEAFFGQGTRLTVV.